This passage covers 28 T cell receptor beta chains from one sample sequenced in a study of CXCR4 blockade with PD-1 therapy in pancreatic cancer. The table came from immunoSEQ multiplex PCR; TCRdb's copy has only in-frame clones and leaves some out. The sample carries over 7,500 clones, around 50% recorded once. Sample: tumor tissue. Source of these receptors: a human donor with pancreatic ductal adenocarcinoma.

The chain recombines TRBV19 with TRBJ2-3; 8 bases match TRBD2. CDR1 is LNHDA and CDR2 is SQIVND in the germline V gene (reference sequence). CDR3 length: 17 amino acids. The ends lost 3 bases at V and 4 bases at J; junction bases unmatched: 12. For the CDR3, the DNA is TGTGCCAGTAGTATTCAAGGCCTAGCGGGTTTGGCAGATACGCAGTATTTT. Translating it yields CASSIQGLAGLADTQYF.

The chain employs TRBV12-2 and TRBJ2-2; the table's TRBD2 call for D was not verified on the DNA. TRBV12-2 is a pseudogene locus. The CDR3 length is 17 residues. The CDR3 DNA follows: TGTGCCAGTGGGGCCGGACTAGCGGGAAGAAAAGCCGGGGAGCTGTTTTTT. This gives the protein CASGAGLAGRKAGELFF.

This chain joins TRBV9 and TRBJ2-7; D might be TRBD2 (5 bases). The CDR3 has 15 amino acids. CDR1 and CDR2 from the germline V gene are SGDLS and YYNGEE. Trimming stripped 0 bases from V and 0 bases from J, with 10 bases between. This CDR3 is CASSVGSASSYEQYF. For the CDR3, the DNA is TGTGCCAGCAGCGTAGGTAGCGCCAGCTCCTACGAGCAGTACTTC.

CDR3 loop: CASSPTPGRGTDTQYF. Here the CDR3 DNA reads TGTGCCAGCTCACCGACCCCAGGGAGGGGGACAGATACGCAGTATTTT. The gene calls are TRBV18 and TRBJ2-3; D may be TRBD2 (7 bases). The CDR3 covers 16 residues. CDR1 is KGHSH, CDR2 LQKENI, per germline. Deletions cut 3 bases from V and 3 bases from J, with 16 bases between. Using reference TRBV18 and TRBJ2-3 for the parts outside the CDR3, the full variable domain is NAGVMQNPRHLVRRRGQEARLRCSPMKGHSHVYWYRQLPEEGLKFMVYLQKENIIDESGMPKERFSAEFPKEGPSILRIQQVVRGDSAAYFCASSPTPGRGTDTQYFGPGTRLTVL.

This clone was observed once. The CDR3 sequence is CASSFGQGRTEAFF. The CDR3 DNA is TGCGCCAGCAGCTTTGGACAGGGGAGGACTGAAGCTTTCTTT. This sequence joins TRBV5-1 and TRBJ1-1, with TRBD1 identical over 9 bases. The CDR3 totals 14 residues. Trimming took 2 bases from V and 5 from J; bases not matched to a gene: 4. Germline V gene lookup returns CDR1 SGHRS and CDR2 YFSETQ.

The J gene is TRBJ1-6, the V gene TRBV25-1; D may be TRBD1 (5 bases). The CDR3 has 17 amino acids. Trimming shortened V by 4 bases and J by 3 bases, and 16 bases separated the two germline ends. CDR1 MGHDK and CDR2 SYGVNS come from the germline V gene. CDR3 nucleotides: TGTGCCAGCAGTGGGCCGGGGGGAGGGAACTATAATTCACCCCTCCACTTT. Its translation is CASSGPGGGNYNSPLHF.

This sequence joins TRBV29-1 and TRBJ1-2; D is unclear. The V and J ends lost 7 bases and 2 bases respectively, with 11 bases between them. Germline V gene lookup returns CDR1 SQVTM and CDR2 ANQGSEA. The CDR3 spans 12 residues. CDR3: CSAADGNYGYTF. The CDR3 nucleotides are TGCAGCGCTGCCGACGGAAACTATGGCTACACCTTC.

V is TRBV28 and J is TRBJ1-6, with 7 bases lining up with TRBD1. The CDR3 sequence is 15 residues long. V lost 5 bases and J lost 8; bases outside the gene matches: 9. Germline CDR1 reads MDHEN; CDR2 reads SYDVKM. The CDR3 spells CASSPPTGNHSPLHF. CDR3 bases: TGTGCCAGCAGTCCGCCGACAGGGAATCATTCACCCCTCCACTTT.

Concerning this clone itself: This same CDR3 is encoded by further DNA sequences in the sample. This rearrangement joins TRBV30 to TRBJ1-1, with D uncertain. V shed 6 bases and J shed 1 base, with 6 bases lying between them. The CDR3 is made up of 11 amino acids. Germline values: CDR1 GTSNPN, CDR2 SVGIG (reference sequence). In DNA form, the CDR3 reads TGTGCCTGCGAGCGGAACACTGAAGCTTTCTTT. Translating it yields CACERNTEAFF.

This clone was seen only a few times. The chain recombines TRBV19 with TRBJ1-2, with D possibly TRBD1 on 5 matching bases. This CDR3 has 15 residues. Trimming took off 2 bases at V and 3 bases at J, with 13 bases between the two ends. Germline V gene data show CDR1 as LNHDA and CDR2 as SQIVND (reference sequence). The CDR3 DNA follows: TGTGCCAGTAGTATAATCGGGGGGTTCTACTATGGCTACACCTTC. This sequence encodes CASSIIGGFYYGYTF.

V gene TRBV12-5 combines with J gene TRBJ2-1; a weak D match, TRBD2 (6 bases). The CDR3 has 15 amino acids. CDR1 is LGHNT and CDR2 is FRNRAP in the germline V gene. Deletions cut 3 bases from V and 7 bases from J, with 16 bases between. CDR3 sequence reads: CASGFVSGSRNEQFF. CDR3 nucleotide sequence: TGTGCTAGTGGTTTTGTCTCCGGGAGCCGGAATGAGCAGTTCTTC. Together with reference TRBV12-5 and TRBJ2-1, the CDR3 gives the full variable domain: DARVTQTPRHKVTEMGQEVTMRCQPILGHNTVFWYRQTMMQGLELLAYFRNRAPLDDSGMPKDRFSAEMPDATLATLKIQPSEPRDSAVYFCASGFVSGSRNEQFFGPGTRLTVL.

This sequence joins TRBV28 and TRBJ2-7; possibly TRBD2 for D (5 bases). Germline V gene lookup returns CDR1 MDHEN and CDR2 SYDVKM. The CDR3 covers 16 residues. V gave up 5 bases and J gave up 0 bases, with 17 bases separating them. In nucleotides, the CDR3 is TGTGCCAGCAGTCCACACCCGCTCAGCGGCTCCTACGAGCAGTACTTC. This translates into CASSPHPLSGSYEQYF.

V is TRBV14 and J is TRBJ1-1, with no clear D. Per the germline V gene, CDR1 is SGHDN and CDR2 is FVKESK. The CDR3 spans 12 residues. Trimming shortened V by 6 bases and J by 0 bases, and 5 bases separated the two germline ends. This CDR3 reads CASSIVNTEAFF. The CDR3 DNA sequence: TGTGCCAGCAGTATAGTGAACACTGAAGCTTTCTTT.

The chain is built from TRBV25-1 and TRBJ1-2; D is unresolved. Germline CDR1 MGHDK, CDR2 SYGVNS. Trimming left V 6 bases short and J 3 bases short, with 11 bases between. This CDR3 region has 13 residues. The CDR3 DNA sequence: TGTGCCAGCAGCCCCCACCGGGACTATGGCTACACCTTC. It yields the protein CASSPHRDYGYTF.

In nucleotides, the CDR3 is TGTGCCAGTACTCGCAGCCTGGGACAGCAAGAGACCCAGTACTTC. Translated: CASTRSLGQQETQYF. The chain couples TRBV19 to TRBJ2-5, with 7 bases identical to TRBD1. V dropped 7 bases and J dropped 2; count of bases not matched to a gene: 10. The CDR3 totals 15 residues. Germline V gives CDR1 LNHDA, CDR2 SQIVND (reference sequence).

This clone came up a few times. This rearrangement joins TRBV5-1 to TRBJ2-3, with 8 nucleotides matching TRBD2. This CDR3 is built from 16 residues. The junction had 7 bases not matched to a gene; V was cut back by 4 bases and J by 0 bases. Germline-derived CDR1 and CDR2 are SGHRS and YFSETQ. The chain's CDR3 is CASSGGGSPSTDTQYF. The CDR3 bases are TGCGCCAGCAGCGGCGGGGGGTCCCCTAGCACAGATACGCAGTATTTT. The full variable domain, its missing parts supplied by reference TRBV5-1 and TRBJ2-3, is KAGVTQTPRYLIKTRGQQVTLSCSPISGHRSVSWYQQTPGQGLQFLFEYFSETQRNKGNFPGRFSGRQFSNSRSEMNVSTLELGDSALYLCASSGGGSPSTDTQYFGPGTRLTVL.

This chain joins TRBV19 and TRBJ2-7, with D tentatively TRBD1 or TRBD2 (5 bases each). This CDR3 region has 13 residues. V lost 5 bases to trimming and J lost 2 bases, with 10 bases between them. Germline V gene sequence: CDR1 LNHDA, CDR2 SQIVND (reference sequence). In DNA, the CDR3 is TGTGCCAGTAGTTGGCGAGGGGCCTACGAGCAGTACTTC. Protein sequence: CASSWRGAYEQYF.

Here the CDR3 reads CASSQEGTGASLGYTF. The CDR3 DNA sequence: TGCGCCAGCAGCCAAGAGGGGACAGGGGCATCTCTTGGCTACACCTTC. This rearrangement joins TRBV23-1 to TRBJ1-2; the match to TRBD1 covers 10 bases. TRBV23-1 is given ORF status, its function remaining uncertain. The CDR3 has 16 residues. Trimming at V came to 6 bases and at J to 7 bases, leaving 14 bases not matched to a gene.

The J gene is TRBJ2-1, the V gene TRBV25-1, with D possibly being TRBD2 (6 bases). CDR1 MGHDK and CDR2 SYGVNS come from the germline V gene. V dropped 7 bases and J dropped 7 bases, with 17 bases sitting between them. The CDR3 runs to 14 residues. The DNA of the CDR3 is TGTGCCAGCAACGAGGGACGGGGAGGTAATGAGCAGTTCTTC. Protein: CASNEGRGGNEQFF.

This chain joins TRBV28 and TRBJ2-2; 8 bases agree with TRBD2. Trimming cost V 6 bases and J 5 bases; bases outside gene matches: 8. The germline V gene has CDR1 MDHEN and CDR2 SYDVKM. The CDR3 consists of 15 residues. The CDR3 protein is CASRRGTRGTGELFF. The CDR3 DNA reads TGTGCCAGCAGACGCGGGACTAGGGGAACCGGGGAGCTGTTTTTT.

The chain employs TRBV14 and TRBJ2-7; possibly TRBD1 for D (5 bases). The V gene's germline CDR1 is SGHDN and CDR2 FVKESK. This CDR3 region has 13 residues. The germline V and J ends were trimmed by 6 bases and 3 bases, with 12 bases remaining between them. CDR3 amino acids: CASRGQGDYEQYF. The CDR3 coding sequence is TGTGCCAGCAGAGGACAAGGGGACTACGAGCAGTACTTC.

J is TRBJ1-1 and V is TRBV5-1; D not certain. The germline V gene has CDR1 SGHRS and CDR2 YFSETQ. The CDR3 is made up of 14 amino acids. The V end was cut by 0 bases, the J end by 4 bases, with 10 bases between. The CDR3 spells CASSLGQGPTEAFF. The CDR3 DNA reads TGCGCCAGCAGCTTGGGACAAGGTCCCACTGAAGCTTTCTTT.

The V gene is TRBV18, the J gene TRBJ1-2, with 7 bases aligning to TRBD1. Germline V gene data show CDR1 as KGHSH and CDR2 as LQKENI. V lost 3 bases and J lost 10; bases outside the gene matches: 8. The CDR3 sequence is 13 residues long. This CDR3 is CASSPGQSMDYTF. The DNA for the CDR3 is TGTGCCAGCTCACCGGGACAGTCGATGGACTACACCTTC.

This clone turned up a few times. The chain links TRBV6-8 to TRBJ2-7, with TRBD2 identical over 9 bases. CDR3 length: 18 residues. V dropped 8 bases and J dropped 3; count of bases not matched to a gene: 20. Germline V gene lookup returns CDR1 MNHGY and CDR2 SAAAGT. CDR3 nucleotides: TGTGCCAGCTATCCCCCTCGTACGGGGACTAGCAACGTCTACGAGCAGTACTTC. This codes for CASYPPRTGTSNVYEQYF.

The chain carries TRBV18 and TRBJ1-3; maybe TRBD1 (5 bases). CDR1 KGHSH and CDR2 LQKENI come from the germline V gene. The CDR3 is 15 amino acids. Trimming took 3 bases from V and 6 from J, leaving 15 bases between them. CDR3 DNA: TGTGCCAGCTCACCGACGACAGCCTTTATAAACACCATATATTTT. As protein: CASSPTTAFINTIYF. Together with reference TRBV18 and TRBJ1-3, the CDR3 gives the full variable domain: NAGVMQNPRHLVRRRGQEARLRCSPMKGHSHVYWYRQLPEEGLKFMVYLQKENIIDESGMPKERFSAEFPKEGPSILRIQQVVRGDSAAYFCASSPTTAFINTIYFGEGSWLTVV.

The rearrangement links TRBV29-1 to TRBJ2-1; 11 bases line up with TRBD2. The CDR3 covers 13 residues. The V gene's germline CDR1 is SQVTM and CDR2 ANQGSEA. Trimming cost V 7 bases and J 8 bases; bases outside gene matches: 7. CDR3 nucleotides: TGCAGCGCCTCGACTAGCGGGATTGATGAGCAGTTCTTC. Translated: CSASTSGIDEQFF.

This clone was detected a few times. This chain links TRBV4-1 with TRBJ2-7; 10 nucleotides align to TRBD2. Trimming at V came to 0 bases and at J to 2 bases, leaving 7 bases not matched to a gene. CDR1 and CDR2 (germline): MGHRA, YSYEKL. The CDR3 runs 17 residues. The CDR3 coding sequence is TGCGCCAGCAGCCAAGATGGGGTAGCGGGGGGCACCTACGAGCAGTACTTC. It translates to CASSQDGVAGGTYEQYF.

This clone was detected once. V and J are TRBV23-1 and TRBJ2-7; 7 bases align to TRBD1. TRBV23-1 is placed among ORFs of uncertain function. CDR3 length equals 15 residues. Unmatched junction bases numbered 11, after V lost 6 bases and J lost 3 bases. CDR3 DNA: TGCGCCAGCAGCTTGTTAGGGGGCAACTACTACGAGCAGTACTTC. Translation gives CASSLLGGNYYEQYF.